These T cell receptor beta chains were read from a single sample in a study of blood T cell repertoires in COVID-19. Generated by immunoSEQ multiplex PCR, the TCRdb table keeps only in-frame clones and is missing some. The sample has 140,000 or so clones, around 90% seen once. Sequenced material: peripheral blood. The receptor source for this set is a human donor with COVID-19, enrolled during active disease. The donor label of this sample is uncertain. The CDR3 runs from the conserved cysteine through the conserved F or W. Each record gives: D gene, CDR3 length, clone size, V gene, J gene, CDR3 DNA, CDR3 protein. A D gene is named only where the DNA matches it firmly. Only some rows state a clone size, as once, few, many or a class for expanded clones.

-,11,-,TRBV20-1,TRBJ2-7,TGCAGTGCGGGGACTTCCTACGAGCAGTACTTC,CSAGTSYEQYF
TRBD2,19,-,TRBV27,TRBJ2-5,TGTGCCAGCAGTTTACCCGCCGGACTAGCGGGGTGGTACCAAGAGACCCAGTACTTC,CASSLPAGLAGWYQETQYF
TRBD1,18,-,TRBV2,TRBJ2-7,TGTGCCAGCAGTCCTCAACCGCGGACAGGGGGCCTTTTCGGCGAGCAGTACTTC,CASSPQPRTGGLFGEQYF
-,13,-,TRBV12-3/TRBV12-4,TRBJ2-2,TGTGCCAGCAAATCTTGGGAGGCCGGGGAGCTGTTTTTT,CASKSWEAGELFF
-,14,-,TRBV14,TRBJ1-2,TGTGCCAGCAGCCAAGTTGGGCCAGACTATGGCTACACCTTC,CASSQVGPDYGYTF
-,13,few,TRBV5-6,TRBJ1-1,TGTGCCAGCAGCCCTCTTAGTTACACTGAAGCTTTCTTT,CASSPLSYTEAFF
TRBD1,13,-,TRBV5-4,TRBJ2-5,TGTGCCAGCAGCCTAGACAGGGGAGGGACCCAGTACTTC,CASSLDRGGTQYF
-,15,-,TRBV19,TRBJ1-2,TGTGCCAGTACGCTTAATGTTGCGAGGTCCGCGGGCTACACCTTC,CASTLNVARSAGYTF
-,14,-,TRBV5-4,TRBJ1-6,TGTGCCAGCAGCTTGCCCCATGACAGTTCACCCCTCCACTTT,CASSLPHDSSPLHF
TRBD1,21,-,TRBV30,TRBJ1-5,TGTGCCTGGAGTGTAGGCCTTATGCGGGGCAGGGGGTTTCGTAGCAATCAGCCCCAGCATTTT,CAWSVGLMRGRGFRSNQPQHF
-,12,-,TRBV24-1,TRBJ1-1,TGTGCCACCCGGGGGATAGGCACTGAAGCTTTCTTT,CATRGIGTEAFF
TRBD1,15,once,TRBV5-1,TRBJ1-1,TGCGCCAGCAGCCAGACAGGGGTCTTAGGGACTGAAGCTTTCTTT,CASSQTGVLGTEAFF
-,13,-,TRBV4-1,TRBJ1-5,TGCGCCAGCAGCCAAGATATCGGTCAGCCCCAGCATTTT,CASSQDIGQPQHF
TRBD1,15,-,TRBV5-4,TRBJ2-2,TGTGCCAGCAGACGAACAGGGGGTGGGGCCGGGGAGCTGTTTTTT,CASRRTGGGAGELFF
TRBD1,12,-,TRBV6-5,TRBJ1-5,TGTGCCAGCACTCACAGGGGTCAGCCCCAGCATTTT,CASTHRGQPQHF
TRBD2,15,-,TRBV3-1/TRBV3-2,TRBJ2-1,TGTGCCAGCAGCCAAGACGGGACTAGCGTACATGAGCAGTTCTTC,CASSQDGTSVHEQFF
TRBD1,13,-,TRBV18,TRBJ2-1,TGTGCCAGCTCACCCGGGACAGGGGACGAGCAGTTCTTC,CASSPGTGDEQFF
-,12,-,TRBV6-5,TRBJ2-5,TGTGCCAGCAGTAGACAGCAAGAGACCCAGTACTTC,CASSRQQETQYF
-,13,-,TRBV11-3,TRBJ2-2,TGTGCCAGCAGTTTCACAGGGCCCGGGGAGCTGTTTTTT,CASSFTGPGELFF
TRBD2,14,-,TRBV6-5,TRBJ2-7,TGTGCCAGCAGTTACTCGGGGGGAGGGTGGGAGCAGTACTTC,CASSYSGGGWEQYF
-,14,-,TRBV10-3,TRBJ2-7,TGTGCCACCCGATCAGCAGCGGAGGCTGGGGAGCAGTACTTC,CATRSAAEAGEQYF
TRBD1,14,-,TRBV27,TRBJ1-2,TGTGCCAGCAGTTTGCAGGGGGCGGGGGATGGCTACACCTTC,CASSLQGAGDGYTF
-,12,few,TRBV3-1/TRBV3-2,TRBJ1-1,TGTGCCAGCAGTCATACGGGGGGGAAAGCTTTCTTT,CASSHTGGKAFF
-,15,-,TRBV30,TRBJ1-6,TGTGCCTGGAGGGCTCAGGGGTCCTATAATTCACCCCTCCACTTT,CAWRAQGSYNSPLHF
TRBD1,15,once,TRBV4-2,TRBJ2-7,TGTGCCAGCAGCTACCGGACAGGGGTCGACTACGAGCAGTACTTC,CASSYRTGVDYEQYF
-,16,-,TRBV4-1,TRBJ1-5,TGCGCCAGCAGCCAACCTCGGGCAGGGCGGAATCAGCCCCAGCATTTT,CASSQPRAGRNQPQHF
TRBD2,12,-,TRBV28,TRBJ2-7,TGTGCCAGCAGTTTGCGGGGGGACGAGCAGTACTTC,CASSLRGDEQYF